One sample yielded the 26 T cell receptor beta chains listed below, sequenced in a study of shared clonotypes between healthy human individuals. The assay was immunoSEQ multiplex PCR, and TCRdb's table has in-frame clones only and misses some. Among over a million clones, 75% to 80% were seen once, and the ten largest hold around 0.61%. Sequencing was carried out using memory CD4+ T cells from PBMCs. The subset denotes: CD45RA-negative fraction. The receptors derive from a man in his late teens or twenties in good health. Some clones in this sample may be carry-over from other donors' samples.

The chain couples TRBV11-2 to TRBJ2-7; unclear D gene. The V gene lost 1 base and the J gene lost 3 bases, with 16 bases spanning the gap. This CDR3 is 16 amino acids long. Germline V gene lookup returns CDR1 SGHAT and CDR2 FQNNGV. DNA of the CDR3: TGTGCCAGCAGCTTAGTTTCGGGCAGTTCCTTCTACGAGCAGTACTTC. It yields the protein CASSLVSGSSFYEQYF. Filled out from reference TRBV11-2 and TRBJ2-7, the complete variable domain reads EAGVAQSPRYKIIEKRQSVAFWCNPISGHATLYWYQQILGQGPKLLIQFQNNGVVDDSQLPKDRFSAERLKGVDSTLKIQPAKLEDSAVYLCASSLVSGSSFYEQYFGPGTRLTVT.

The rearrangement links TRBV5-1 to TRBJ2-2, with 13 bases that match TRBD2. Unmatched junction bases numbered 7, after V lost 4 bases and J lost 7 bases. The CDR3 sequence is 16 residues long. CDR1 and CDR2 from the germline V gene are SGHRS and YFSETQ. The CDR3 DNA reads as TGCGCCAGCAGCCGACTAGCGGGAGGACGAAGCGGGGAGCTGTTTTTT. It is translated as CASSRLAGGRSGELFF.

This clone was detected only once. CDR3 DNA: TGTGCCAGCAGCATAACTAGCGTGAGAGGAGCTGAGCAGTTCTTC. Translating it yields CASSITSVRGAEQFF. This rearrangement joins TRBV9 to TRBJ2-1; TRBD2 agrees at 7 bases. The CDR3 covers 15 residues. Germline CDR1 and CDR2: SGDLS and YYNGEE. The V gene end was trimmed by 4 bases and the J gene end by 9 bases; junction bases not matched to a gene: 13. The full variable domain, completed using reference TRBV9 and TRBJ2-1, is DSGVTQTPKHLITATGQRVTLRCSPRSGDLSVYWYQQSLDQGLQFLIQYYNGEERAKGNILERFSAQQFPDLHSELNLSSLELGDSALYFCASSITSVRGAEQFFGPGTRLTVL.

The CDR3 DNA reads TGTGCCAGCAGCATTCTCCCTAGCGGGAGGGCCAGTAATGAGCAGTTCTTC. It encodes CASSILPSGRASNEQFF. The chain carries TRBV7-2 and TRBJ2-1; TRBD2 agrees at 12 bases. Germline V gives CDR1 SGHTA, CDR2 FQGNSA. The CDR3 has 17 residues. V was clipped by 5 bases and J by 7 bases; unmatched bases: 12.

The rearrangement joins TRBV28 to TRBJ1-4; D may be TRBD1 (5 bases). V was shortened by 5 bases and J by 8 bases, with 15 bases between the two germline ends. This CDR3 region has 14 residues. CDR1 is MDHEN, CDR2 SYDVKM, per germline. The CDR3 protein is CASSPPGTPEKLFF. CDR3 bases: TGTGCCAGCAGTCCCCCCGGGACGCCCGAAAAACTGTTTTTT.

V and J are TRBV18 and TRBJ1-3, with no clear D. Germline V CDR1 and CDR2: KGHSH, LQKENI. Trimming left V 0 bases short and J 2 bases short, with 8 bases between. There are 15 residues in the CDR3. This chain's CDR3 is CASSPPSRPGNTIYF. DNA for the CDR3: TGTGCCAGCTCACCACCCTCACGGCCTGGAAACACCATATATTTT.

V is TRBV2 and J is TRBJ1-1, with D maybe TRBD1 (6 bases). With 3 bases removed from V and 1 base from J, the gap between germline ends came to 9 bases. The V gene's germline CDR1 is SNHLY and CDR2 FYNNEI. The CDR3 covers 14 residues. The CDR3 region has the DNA TGTGCCAGCAGTGATCGACAGGCGAACACTGAAGCTTTCTTT. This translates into CASSDRQANTEAFF.

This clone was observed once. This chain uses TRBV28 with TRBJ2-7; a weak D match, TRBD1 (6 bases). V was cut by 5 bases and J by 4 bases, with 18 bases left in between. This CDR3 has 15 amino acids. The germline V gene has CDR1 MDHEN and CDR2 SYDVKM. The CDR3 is CASSQGGVASYEQYF. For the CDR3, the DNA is TGTGCCAGCAGTCAAGGGGGAGTTGCGTCTTACGAGCAGTACTTC.

CDR3 region: CASSLVNSGNTIYF. CDR3 bases: TGTGCCAGCAGCTTAGTCAATTCTGGAAACACCATATATTTT. The J gene is TRBJ1-3, the V gene TRBV7-9; D call uncertain. The V end lost 1 base, the J end lost 1 base, and 5 bases lay between the germline ends. Germline lookup yields CDR1 SEHNR and CDR2 FQNEAQ (reference sequence). The CDR3 contains 14 residues.

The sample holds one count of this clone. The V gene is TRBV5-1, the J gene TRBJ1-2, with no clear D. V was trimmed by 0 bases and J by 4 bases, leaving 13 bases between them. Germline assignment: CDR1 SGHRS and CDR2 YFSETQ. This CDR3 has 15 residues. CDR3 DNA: TGCGCCAGCAGCTTGGCCGGAGGGATAGGCTATGGCTACACCTTC. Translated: CASSLAGGIGYGYTF.

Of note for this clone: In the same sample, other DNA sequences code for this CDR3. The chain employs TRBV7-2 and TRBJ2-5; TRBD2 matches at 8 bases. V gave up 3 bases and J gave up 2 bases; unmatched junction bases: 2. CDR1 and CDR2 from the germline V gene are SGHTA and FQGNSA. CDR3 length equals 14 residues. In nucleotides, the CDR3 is TGTGCCAGCAGCTTCCAGCGGGGGCAAGAGACCCAGTACTTC. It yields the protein CASSFQRGQETQYF.

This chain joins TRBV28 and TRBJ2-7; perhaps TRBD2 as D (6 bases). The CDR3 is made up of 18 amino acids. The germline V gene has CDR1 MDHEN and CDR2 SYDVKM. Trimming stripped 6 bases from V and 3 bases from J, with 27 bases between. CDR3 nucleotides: TGTGCCAGCAGACCTATAGGTGGGGGGAGAACTCCTCGCTACGAGCAGTACTTC. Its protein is CASRPIGGGRTPRYEQYF.

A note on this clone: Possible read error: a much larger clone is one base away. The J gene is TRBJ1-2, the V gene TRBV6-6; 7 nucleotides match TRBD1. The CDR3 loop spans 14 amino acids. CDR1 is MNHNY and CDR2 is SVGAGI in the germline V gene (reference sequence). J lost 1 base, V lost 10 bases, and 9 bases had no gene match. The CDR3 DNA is TGTGCCATCAGCACCACAGGGGTTAACTATGGCTACACCTTC. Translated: CAISTTGVNYGYTF.

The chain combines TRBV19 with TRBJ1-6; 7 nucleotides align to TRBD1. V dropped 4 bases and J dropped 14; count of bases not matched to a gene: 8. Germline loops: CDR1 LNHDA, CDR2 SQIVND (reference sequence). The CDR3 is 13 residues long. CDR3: CASSTRQGQALHF. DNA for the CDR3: TGTGCCAGTAGTACCCGACAGGGTCAGGCCCTCCACTTT.

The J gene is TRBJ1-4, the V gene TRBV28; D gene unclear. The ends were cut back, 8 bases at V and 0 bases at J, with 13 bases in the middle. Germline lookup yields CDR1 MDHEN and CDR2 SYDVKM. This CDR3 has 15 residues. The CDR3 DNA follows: TGTGCCAGCGGCCGGCAGCGAGCAACTAATGAAAAACTGTTTTTT. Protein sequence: CASGRQRATNEKLFF.

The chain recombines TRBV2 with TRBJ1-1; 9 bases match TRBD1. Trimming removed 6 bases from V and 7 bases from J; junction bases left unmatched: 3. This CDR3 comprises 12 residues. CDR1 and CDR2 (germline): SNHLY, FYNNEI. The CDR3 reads CASRGGQGEAFF. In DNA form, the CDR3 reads TGTGCCAGCAGGGGGGGACAGGGTGAAGCTTTCTTT.

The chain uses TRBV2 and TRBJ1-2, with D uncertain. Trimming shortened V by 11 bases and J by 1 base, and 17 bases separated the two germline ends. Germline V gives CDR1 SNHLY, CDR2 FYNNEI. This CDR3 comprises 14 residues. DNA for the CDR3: TGTGCCTGTCTCCGGACCCTCCTTAACTATGGCTACACCTTC. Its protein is CACLRTLLNYGYTF.

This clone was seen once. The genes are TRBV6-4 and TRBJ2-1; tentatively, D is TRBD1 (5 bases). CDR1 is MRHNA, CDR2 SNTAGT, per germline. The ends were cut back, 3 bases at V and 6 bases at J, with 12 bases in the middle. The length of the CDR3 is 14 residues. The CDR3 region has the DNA TGTGCCAGCAGTGAGACATGGGGCCCCAATGAGCAGTTCTTC. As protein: CASSETWGPNEQFF.

In DNA form, the CDR3 reads TGTGCCAGCAGCGGTGGACTAGCGGGAGAGTGGGAGCAGTACTTC. Translation gives CASSGGLAGEWEQYF. J is TRBJ2-7 and V is TRBV9; 13 bases agree with TRBD2. J gave up 7 bases and V 3 bases, and 7 bases lay outside the gene matches. CDR1 and CDR2 from the germline V gene are SGDLS and YYNGEE. The CDR3 totals 15 residues.

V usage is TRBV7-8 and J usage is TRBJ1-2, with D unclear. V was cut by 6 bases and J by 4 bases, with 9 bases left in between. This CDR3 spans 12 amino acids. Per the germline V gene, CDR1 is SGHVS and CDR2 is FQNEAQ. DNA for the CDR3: TGTGCCAGCAGTAGCGGAAGCTATGGCTACACCTTC. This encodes CASSSGSYGYTF.

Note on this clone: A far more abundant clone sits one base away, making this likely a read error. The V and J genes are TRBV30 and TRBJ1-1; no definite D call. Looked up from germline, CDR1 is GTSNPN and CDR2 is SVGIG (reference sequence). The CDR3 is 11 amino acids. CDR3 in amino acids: CAWITYTEALF. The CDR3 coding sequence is TGTGCCTGGATTACTTACACTGAAGCTCTCTTT.

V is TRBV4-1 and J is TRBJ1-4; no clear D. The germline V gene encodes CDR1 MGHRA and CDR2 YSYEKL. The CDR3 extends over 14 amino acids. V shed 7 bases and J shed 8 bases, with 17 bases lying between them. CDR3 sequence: CASTPSGGSEKLFF. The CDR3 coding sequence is TGCGCCAGCACCCCCTCAGGAGGGAGCGAAAAACTGTTTTTT.

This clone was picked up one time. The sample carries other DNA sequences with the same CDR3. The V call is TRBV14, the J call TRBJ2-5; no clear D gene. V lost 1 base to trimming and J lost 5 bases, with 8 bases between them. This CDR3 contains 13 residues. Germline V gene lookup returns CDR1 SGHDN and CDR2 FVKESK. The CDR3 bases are TGTGCCAGCAGCCAAGGCCTTGCGGAGACCCAGTACTTC. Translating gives CASSQGLAETQYF.

In DNA form, the CDR3 reads TGCGCCAGCAGCCGCGAGGGACAGGGGATCTATGGCTACACCTTC. Its protein product is CASSREGQGIYGYTF. This chain uses TRBV5-1 with TRBJ1-2; 10 bases fit TRBD1. Germline V CDR1 and CDR2: SGHRS, YFSETQ. V gave up 4 bases and J gave up 4 bases; unmatched junction bases: 7. The CDR3 consists of 15 residues.

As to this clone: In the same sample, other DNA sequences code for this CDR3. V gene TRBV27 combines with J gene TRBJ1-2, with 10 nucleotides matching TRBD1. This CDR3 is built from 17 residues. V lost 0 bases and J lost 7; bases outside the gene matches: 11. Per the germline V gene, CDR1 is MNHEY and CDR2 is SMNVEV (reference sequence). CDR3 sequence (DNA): TGTGCCAGCAGTTTATCCTCAACGCGTGACAGGGGGCGTGGCTACACCTTC. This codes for CASSLSSTRDRGRGYTF.

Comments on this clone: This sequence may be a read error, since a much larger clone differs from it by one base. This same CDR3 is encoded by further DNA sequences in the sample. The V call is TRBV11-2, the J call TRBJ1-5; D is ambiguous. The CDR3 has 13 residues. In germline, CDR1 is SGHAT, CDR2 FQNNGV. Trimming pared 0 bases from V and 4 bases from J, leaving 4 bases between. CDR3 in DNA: TGTGCCAGCAGCTTAGACAGAAATCAGCCCCAGCATTTT. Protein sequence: CASSLDRNQPQHF.